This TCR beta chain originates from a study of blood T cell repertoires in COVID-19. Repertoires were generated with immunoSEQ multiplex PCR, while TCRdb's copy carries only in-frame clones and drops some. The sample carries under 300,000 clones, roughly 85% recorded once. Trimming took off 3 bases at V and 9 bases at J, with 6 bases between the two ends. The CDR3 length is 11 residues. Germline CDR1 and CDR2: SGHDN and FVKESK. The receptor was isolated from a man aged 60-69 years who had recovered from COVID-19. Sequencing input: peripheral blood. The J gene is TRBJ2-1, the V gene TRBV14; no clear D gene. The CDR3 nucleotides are TGTGCCAGCAGCCACGCAGTTGAGCAGTTCTTC. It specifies CASSHAVEQFF.